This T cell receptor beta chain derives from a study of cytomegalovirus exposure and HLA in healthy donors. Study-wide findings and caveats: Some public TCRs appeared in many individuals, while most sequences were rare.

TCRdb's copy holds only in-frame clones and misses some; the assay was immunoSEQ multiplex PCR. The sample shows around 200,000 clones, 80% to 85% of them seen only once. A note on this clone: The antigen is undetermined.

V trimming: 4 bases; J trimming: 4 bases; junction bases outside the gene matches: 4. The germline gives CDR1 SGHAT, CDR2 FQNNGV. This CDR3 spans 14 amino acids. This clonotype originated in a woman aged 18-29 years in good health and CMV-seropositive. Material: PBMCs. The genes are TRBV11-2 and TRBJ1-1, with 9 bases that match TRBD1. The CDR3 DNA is TGTGCCAGCAGCTACACAGGGGGCGTCACTGAAGCTTTCTTT. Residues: CASSYTGGVTEAFF.